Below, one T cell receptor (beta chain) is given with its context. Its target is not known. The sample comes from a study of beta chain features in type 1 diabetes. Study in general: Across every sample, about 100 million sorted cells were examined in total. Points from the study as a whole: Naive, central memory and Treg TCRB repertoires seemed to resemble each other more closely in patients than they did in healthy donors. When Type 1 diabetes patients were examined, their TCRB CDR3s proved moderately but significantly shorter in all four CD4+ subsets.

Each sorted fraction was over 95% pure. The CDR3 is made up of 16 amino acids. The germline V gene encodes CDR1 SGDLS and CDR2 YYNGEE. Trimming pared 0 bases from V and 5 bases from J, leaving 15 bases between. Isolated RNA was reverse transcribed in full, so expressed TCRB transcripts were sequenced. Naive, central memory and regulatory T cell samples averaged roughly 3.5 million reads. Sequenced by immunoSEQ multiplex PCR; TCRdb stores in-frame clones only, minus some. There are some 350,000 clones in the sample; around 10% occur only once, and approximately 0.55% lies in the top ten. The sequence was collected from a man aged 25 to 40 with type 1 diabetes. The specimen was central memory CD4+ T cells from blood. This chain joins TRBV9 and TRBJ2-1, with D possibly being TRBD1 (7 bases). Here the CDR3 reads CASSVGGQGGNNEQFF. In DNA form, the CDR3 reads TGTGCCAGCAGCGTAGGAGGGCAGGGGGGCAACAATGAGCAGTTCTTC.